This TCR beta chain was found in a study of T cell responses to AZD1222 COVID-19 vaccine. V shed 5 bases and J 7 bases; nucleotides not matched to a gene: 14. The germline gives CDR1 SGHTA, CDR2 FQGNSA. The CDR3 runs to 15 residues. Clones were read by immunoSEQ multiplex PCR, and TCRdb kept only the in-frame ones, dropping some. There are roughly 120,000 clones in the sample; approximately 90% occur only once, and roughly 4% lies in the top ten. It was second doses at about 4 or about 12 weeks that were pooled. This rearrangement joins TRBV7-2 to TRBJ2-7; 7 bases match TRBD1. The sequences come from peripheral blood, collected 28 days after the second AZD1222 dose. The TCR was taken from an adult who received the AZD1222 COVID-19 vaccine. As DNA, the CDR3 is TGTGCCAGCAGCCTGAAGAGACAGGGCCAGCAAGAGCAGTACTTC. As protein: CASSLKRQGQQEQYF.